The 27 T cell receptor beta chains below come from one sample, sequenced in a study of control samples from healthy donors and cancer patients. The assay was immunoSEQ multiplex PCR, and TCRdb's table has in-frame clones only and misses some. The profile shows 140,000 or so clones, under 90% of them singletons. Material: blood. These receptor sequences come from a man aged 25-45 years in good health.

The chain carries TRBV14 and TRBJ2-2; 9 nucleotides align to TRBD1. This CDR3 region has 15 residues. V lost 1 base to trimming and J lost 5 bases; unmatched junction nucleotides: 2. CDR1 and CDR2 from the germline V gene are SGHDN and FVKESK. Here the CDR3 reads CASSQVTGGTGELFF. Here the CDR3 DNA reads TGTGCCAGCAGCCAAGTGACAGGGGGGACCGGGGAGCTGTTTTTT.

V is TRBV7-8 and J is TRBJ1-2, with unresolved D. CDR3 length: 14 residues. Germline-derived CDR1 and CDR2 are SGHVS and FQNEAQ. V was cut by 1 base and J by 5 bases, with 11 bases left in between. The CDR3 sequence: CASSLVQPMYGYTF. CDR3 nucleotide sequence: TGTGCCAGCAGCTTAGTACAGCCAATGTATGGCTACACCTTC.

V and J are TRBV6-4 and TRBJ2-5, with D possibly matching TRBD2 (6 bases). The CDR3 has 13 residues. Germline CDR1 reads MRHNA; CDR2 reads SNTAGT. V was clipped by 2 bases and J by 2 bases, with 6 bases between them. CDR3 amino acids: CASSDGGQETQYF. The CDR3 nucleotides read TGTGCCAGCAGTGACGGGGGGCAAGAGACCCAGTACTTC.

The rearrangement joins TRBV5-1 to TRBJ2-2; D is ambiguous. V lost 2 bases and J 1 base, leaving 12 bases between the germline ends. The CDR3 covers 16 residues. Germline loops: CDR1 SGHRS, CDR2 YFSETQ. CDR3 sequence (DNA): TGCGCCAGCAGCTTCCGGACGGGCCAGAACACCGGGGAGCTGTTTTTT. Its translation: CASSFRTGQNTGELFF.

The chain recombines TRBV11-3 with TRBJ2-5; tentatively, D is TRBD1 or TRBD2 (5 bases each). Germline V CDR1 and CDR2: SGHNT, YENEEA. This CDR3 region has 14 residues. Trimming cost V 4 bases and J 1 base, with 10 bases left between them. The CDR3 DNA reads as TGTGCCAGCAGCTCTCCGGGACCCCAAGAGACCCAGTACTTC. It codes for CASSSPGPQETQYF. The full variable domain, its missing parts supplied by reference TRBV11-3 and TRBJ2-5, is EAGVVQSPRYKIIEKKQPVAFWCNPISGHNTLYWYLQNLGQGPELLIRYENEEAVDDSQLPKDRFSAERLKGVDSTLKIQPAELGDSAVYLCASSSPGPQETQYFGPGTRLLVL.

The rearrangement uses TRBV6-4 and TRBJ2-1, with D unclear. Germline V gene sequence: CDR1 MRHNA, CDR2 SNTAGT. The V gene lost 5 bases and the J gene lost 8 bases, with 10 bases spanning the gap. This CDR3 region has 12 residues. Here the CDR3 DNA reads TGTGCCAGCAGTTCTAGTAGTTATGAGCAGTTCTTC. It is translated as CASSSSSYEQFF.

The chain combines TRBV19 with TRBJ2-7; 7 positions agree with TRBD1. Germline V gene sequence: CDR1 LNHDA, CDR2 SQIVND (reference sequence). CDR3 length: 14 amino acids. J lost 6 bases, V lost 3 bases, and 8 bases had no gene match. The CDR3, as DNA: TGTGCCAGTAGTATGTGGCACAGGGGTGGCGAGCAGTACTTC. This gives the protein CASSMWHRGGEQYF. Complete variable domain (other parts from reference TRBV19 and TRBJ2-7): DGGITQSPKYLFRKEGQNVTLSCEQNLNHDAMYWYRQDPGQGLRLIYYSQIVNDFQKGDIAEGYSVSREKKESFPLTVTSAQKNPTAFYLCASSMWHRGGEQYFGPGTRLTVT.

The CDR3 bases are TGTGCTAGTGGTTTCGGCAGCGGGAGGGCCTACAATGAGCAGTTCTTC. Protein: CASGFGSGRAYNEQFF. The V gene is TRBV12-5, the J gene TRBJ2-1; 10 bases are shared with TRBD2. V trimming: 3 bases; J trimming: 2 bases; junction bases outside the gene matches: 4. Germline V CDR1 and CDR2: LGHNT, FRNRAP. The CDR3 consists of 16 residues.

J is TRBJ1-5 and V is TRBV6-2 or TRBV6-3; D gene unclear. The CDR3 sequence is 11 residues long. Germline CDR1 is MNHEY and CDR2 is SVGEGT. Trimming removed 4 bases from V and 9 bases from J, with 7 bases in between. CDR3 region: CASSSEGPQHF. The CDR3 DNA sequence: TGTGCCAGCAGTTCCGAGGGGCCCCAGCATTTT.

The DNA of the CDR3 is TGTGCCAGCAGCCAAGGACGGACCCGCAATCAGCCCCAGCATTTT. It codes for CASSQGRTRNQPQHF. The chain is built from TRBV3-1 (or the pseudogene TRBV3-2) and TRBJ1-5, with unresolved D. The CDR3 consists of 15 residues. Germline CDR1 LGHDT, CDR2 YNNKEL (reference sequence). V lost 1 base and J 2 bases, leaving 9 bases between the germline ends.

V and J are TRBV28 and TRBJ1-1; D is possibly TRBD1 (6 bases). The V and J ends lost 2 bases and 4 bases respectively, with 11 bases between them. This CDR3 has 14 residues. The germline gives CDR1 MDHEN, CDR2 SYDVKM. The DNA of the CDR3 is TGTGCCAGCAGTTTAGCGACAGGATTCACTGAAGCTTTCTTT. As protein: CASSLATGFTEAFF.

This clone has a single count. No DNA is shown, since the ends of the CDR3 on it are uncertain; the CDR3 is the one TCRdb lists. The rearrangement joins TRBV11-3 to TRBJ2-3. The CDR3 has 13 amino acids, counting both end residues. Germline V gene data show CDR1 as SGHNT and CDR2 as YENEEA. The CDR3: CASSFLWGDTQYF.

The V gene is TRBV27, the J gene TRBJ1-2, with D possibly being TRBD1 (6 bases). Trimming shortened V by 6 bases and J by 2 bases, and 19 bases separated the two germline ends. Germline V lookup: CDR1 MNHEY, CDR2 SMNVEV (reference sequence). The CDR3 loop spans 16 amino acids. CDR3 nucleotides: TGTGCCAGCAGCCCTGCACCAGGGGCGTTAAACTATGGCTACACCTTC. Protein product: CASSPAPGALNYGYTF.

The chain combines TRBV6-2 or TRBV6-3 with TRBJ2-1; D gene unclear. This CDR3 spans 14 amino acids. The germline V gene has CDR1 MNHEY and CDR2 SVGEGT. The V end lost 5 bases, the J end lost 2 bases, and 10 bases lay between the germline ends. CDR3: CASSGQDPYNEQFF. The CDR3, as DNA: TGTGCCAGCAGTGGGCAGGACCCCTACAATGAGCAGTTCTTC.

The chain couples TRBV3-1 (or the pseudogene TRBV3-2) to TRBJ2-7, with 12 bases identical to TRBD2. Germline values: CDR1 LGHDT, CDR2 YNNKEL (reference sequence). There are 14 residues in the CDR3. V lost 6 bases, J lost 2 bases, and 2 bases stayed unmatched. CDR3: CASSSSGGAYEQYF. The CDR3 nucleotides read TGTGCCAGCAGTTCTAGCGGGGGGGCCTACGAGCAGTACTTC.

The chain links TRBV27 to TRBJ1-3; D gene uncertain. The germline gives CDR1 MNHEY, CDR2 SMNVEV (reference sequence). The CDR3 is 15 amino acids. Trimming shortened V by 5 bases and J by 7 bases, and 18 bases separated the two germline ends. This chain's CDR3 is CASSITPPPVNTIYF. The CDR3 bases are TGTGCCAGCAGTATTACTCCGCCGCCTGTTAACACCATATATTTT.

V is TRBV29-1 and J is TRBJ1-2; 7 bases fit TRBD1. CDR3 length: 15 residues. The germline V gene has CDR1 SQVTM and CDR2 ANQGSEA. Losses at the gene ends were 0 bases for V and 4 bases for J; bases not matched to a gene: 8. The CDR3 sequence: CSVEDRVYRGYGYTF. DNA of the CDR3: TGCAGCGTTGAAGACCGGGTCTACAGGGGCTATGGCTACACCTTC.

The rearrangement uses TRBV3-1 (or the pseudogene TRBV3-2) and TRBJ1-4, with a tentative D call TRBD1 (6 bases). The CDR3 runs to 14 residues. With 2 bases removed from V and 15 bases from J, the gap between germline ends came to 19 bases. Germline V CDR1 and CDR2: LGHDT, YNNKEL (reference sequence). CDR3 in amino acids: CASSQSGDNRDLFF. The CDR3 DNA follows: TGTGCCAGCAGCCAATCGGGGGACAACCGAGACTTGTTTTTT.

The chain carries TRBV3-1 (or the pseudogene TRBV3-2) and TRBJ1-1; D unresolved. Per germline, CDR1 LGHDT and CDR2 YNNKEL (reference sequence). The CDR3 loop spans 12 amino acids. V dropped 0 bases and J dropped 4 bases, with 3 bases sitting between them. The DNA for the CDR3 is TGTGCCAGCAGCCAAGAAGTCACTGAAGCTTTCTTT. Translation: CASSQEVTEAFF.

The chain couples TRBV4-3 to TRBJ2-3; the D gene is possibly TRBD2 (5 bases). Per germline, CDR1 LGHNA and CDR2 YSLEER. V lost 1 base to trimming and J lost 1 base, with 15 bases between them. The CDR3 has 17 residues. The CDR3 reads CASSQGASLGGTDTQYF. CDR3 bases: TGCGCCAGCAGCCAAGGGGCCTCGCTCGGGGGCACAGATACGCAGTATTTT.

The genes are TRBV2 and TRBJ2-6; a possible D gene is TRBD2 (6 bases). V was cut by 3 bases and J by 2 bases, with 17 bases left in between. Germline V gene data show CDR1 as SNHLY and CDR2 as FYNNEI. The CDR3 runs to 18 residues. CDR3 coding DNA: TGTGCCAGCAGTGAGGAGGGGACGGAACCCACTGGGGCCAACGTCCTGACTTTC. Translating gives CASSEEGTEPTGANVLTF.

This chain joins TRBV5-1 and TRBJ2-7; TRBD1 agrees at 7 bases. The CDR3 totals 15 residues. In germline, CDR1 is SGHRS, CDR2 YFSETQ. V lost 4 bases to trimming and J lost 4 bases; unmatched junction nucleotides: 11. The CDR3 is CASSLPGTEFYEQYF. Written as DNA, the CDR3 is TGCGCCAGCAGCCTTCCCGGGACAGAGTTTTACGAGCAGTACTTC.

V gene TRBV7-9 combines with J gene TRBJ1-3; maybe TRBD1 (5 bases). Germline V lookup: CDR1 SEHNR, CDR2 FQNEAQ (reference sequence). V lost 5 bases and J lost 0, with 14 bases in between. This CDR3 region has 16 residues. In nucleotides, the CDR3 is TGTGCCAGCAGCGGCCTCGGGACGGACTCTGGAAACACCATATATTTT. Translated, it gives CASSGLGTDSGNTIYF.

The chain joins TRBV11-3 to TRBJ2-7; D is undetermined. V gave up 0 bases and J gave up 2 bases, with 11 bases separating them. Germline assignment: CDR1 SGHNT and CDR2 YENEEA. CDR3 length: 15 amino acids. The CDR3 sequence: CASSLDLGFTYEQYF. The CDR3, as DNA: TGTGCCAGCAGCTTAGACCTGGGATTCACCTACGAGCAGTACTTC.

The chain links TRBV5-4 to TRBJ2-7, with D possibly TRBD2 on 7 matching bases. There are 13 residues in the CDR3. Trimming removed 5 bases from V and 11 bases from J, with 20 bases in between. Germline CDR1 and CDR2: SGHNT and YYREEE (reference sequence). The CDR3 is CASRMPGGLGEYF. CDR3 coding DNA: TGTGCCAGCAGAATGCCGGGGGGCCTAGGGGAGTACTTC.

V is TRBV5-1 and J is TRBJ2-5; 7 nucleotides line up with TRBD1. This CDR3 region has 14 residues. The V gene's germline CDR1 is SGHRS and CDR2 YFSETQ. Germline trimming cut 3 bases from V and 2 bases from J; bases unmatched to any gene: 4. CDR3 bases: TGCGCCAGCAGCTGGACAGGCCAGCAAGAGACCCAGTACTTC. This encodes CASSWTGQQETQYF.

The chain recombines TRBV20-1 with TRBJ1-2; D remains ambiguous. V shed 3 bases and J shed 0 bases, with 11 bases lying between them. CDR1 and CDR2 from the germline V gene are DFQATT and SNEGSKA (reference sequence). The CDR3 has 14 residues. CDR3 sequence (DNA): TGCAGTGCTAGTGACGCCTACACTAACTATGGCTACACCTTC. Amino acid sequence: CSASDAYTNYGYTF.